This TCR beta chain appears in the sequencing data of a study of cytomegalovirus exposure and HLA in healthy donors. About this clone: Its specificity is unknown.

The J segment lost 3 bases and the V segment lost 2 bases, leaving 0 bases of the junction unmatched. Germline CDR1 and CDR2: MNHEY and SVGAGI. CDR3 length: 13 residues. Sequenced by immunoSEQ multiplex PCR; TCRdb stores in-frame clones only, minus some. The sample yields around 70,000 clones, 94% seen once. Study outcomes and limitations: It was 164 TCR beta chains that were listed as cytomegalovirus-associated. A few of the chains that were CMV-associated were confirmed in vitro to be specific for CMV antigens. Subsequent analysis of the 95 to 150 validation repertoires found a tendency for first-cohort TCR clusters to co-occur.

The sequenced sample was PBMCs. The source is a woman between 18 and 30 years old in good health and CMV-seropositive. This rearrangement joins TRBV6-5 to TRBJ1-2, with 7 bases that match TRBD1. This chain's CDR3 is CASSYDRDYGYTF. The DNA for the CDR3 is TGTGCCAGCAGTTACGACAGGGACTATGGCTACACCTTC.